A single sample gave rise to the 21 T cell receptor beta chains below, sequenced in a study of monozygotic twins with inflammatory bowel disease. Reprocessing the 5' RACE reads, TCRdb reports a single entry for every CDR3 protein and omits DNA. The sample table includes fewer than 550,000 distinct CDR3 sequences. The specimen was blood. The receptors were gathered from a human donor with ulcerative colitis or Crohn's disease, or a healthy co-twin of an affected twin (not recorded which).

This chain connects TRBV4-1 to TRBJ1-1; TCRdb's assignment of TRBD1 cannot be checked, as there is no DNA. Germline CDR1 is MGHRA and CDR2 is YSYEKL. The CDR3 consists of 16 residues. CDR3 in amino acids: CASSQEGLLMNTEAFF.

The chain links TRBV28 to TRBJ1-2; TCRdb gives TRBD1 as the D gene, but with no DNA this cannot be confirmed. Per the germline V gene, CDR1 is MDHEN and CDR2 is SYDVKM. CDR3 size: 14 residues. CDR3 region: CASSYGQRDYGYTF.

The chain is built from TRBV7-6 and TRBJ1-3; as DNA is missing, the TRBD1 call by TCRdb cannot be tested. The CDR3 runs 15 residues. Germline CDR1 and CDR2: SGHVS and FNYEAQ. CDR3 amino acids: CASSPTGDSGNTIYF.

The J gene is TRBJ1-5, the V gene TRBV20-1. CDR1 is DFQATT, CDR2 SNEGSKA, per germline (reference sequence). The CDR3 extends over 14 amino acids. CDR3 in amino acids: CSGSSPTGHQPQHF.

The chain uses TRBV5-1 and TRBJ2-5; TCRdb's D call, TRBD2, is unchecked because there is no DNA. The CDR3 covers 17 residues. Per germline, CDR1 SGHRS and CDR2 YFSETQ. This chain's CDR3 is CASSYGTSGMQGETQYF.

V and J are TRBV29-1 and TRBJ2-5; TCRdb lists TRBD2, though no DNA is available to test this call. Germline CDR1 reads SQVTM; CDR2 reads ANQGSEA. The CDR3 is made up of 12 amino acids. CDR3 residues: CSGVRGSETQYF.

The chain is built from TRBV27 and TRBJ2-7; lacking DNA, the TRBD1 call made by TCRdb goes unchecked. The CDR3 has 13 amino acids. Germline V gene sequence: CDR1 MNHEY, CDR2 SMNVEV (reference sequence). The CDR3 loop reads CASSLRPAYEQYF.

The V gene is TRBV27, the J gene TRBJ1-2; TCRdb's assignment of TRBD1 cannot be checked, as there is no DNA. In germline, CDR1 is MNHEY, CDR2 SMNVEV (reference sequence). The CDR3 is made up of 14 amino acids. CDR3 residues: CASSRRGGLVSYTF.

The chain employs TRBV12-3 or TRBV12-4 and TRBJ2-2; TCRdb names TRBD2, which stays unverified in the absence of DNA. The CDR3 extends over 14 amino acids. The CDR3 here is CASAPGLQTGELFF.

The chain has TRBV7-8 and TRBJ2-7; TCRdb names TRBD1, which stays unverified in the absence of DNA. Germline-derived CDR1 and CDR2 are SGHVS and FQNEAQ. The length of the CDR3 is 15 residues. CDR3 in amino acids: CASSLEGTGAYEQYF.

The J gene is TRBJ1-1, the V gene TRBV12-3 or TRBV12-4; there is no DNA to check the TCRdb D call of TRBD1. The CDR3 totals 16 residues. CDR3 region: CASSPGGNTGVTEAFF.

The rearrangement uses TRBV20-1 and TRBJ1-2; TCRdb's D gene call, TRBD1, goes unchecked for lack of DNA. CDR1 and CDR2 from the germline V gene are DFQATT and SNEGSKA (reference sequence). This CDR3 is built from 13 residues. The CDR3 sequence: CSASDGGVYGYTF.

The chain links TRBV4-3 to TRBJ2-7; checking the TCRdb D call of TRBD1 is not possible without DNA. Per germline, CDR1 LGHNA and CDR2 YSLEER. This CDR3 region has 16 residues. CDR3 in amino acids: CASSQDGDGSLNEQYF.

This rearrangement joins TRBV5-6 to TRBJ2-4. The CDR3 length is 14 residues. Germline values: CDR1 SGHDT, CDR2 YYEEEE. The CDR3 region is CASSFREIKNIQYF.

The rearrangement uses TRBV30 and TRBJ1-1. The CDR3 is 15 amino acids. From germline, CDR1 is GTSNPN and CDR2 SVGIG (reference sequence). The chain's CDR3 is CAWKPADRRNTEAFF.

The chain is built from TRBV10-3 and TRBJ1-1; lacking DNA, the TRBD1 call made by TCRdb goes unchecked. Germline V lookup: CDR1 ENHRY, CDR2 SYGVKD. The CDR3 has 14 amino acids. The CDR3 loop reads CAISSARRGTEAFF.

The chain links TRBV7-9 to TRBJ2-3; TCRdb indicates TRBD2, and absent DNA this call remains unverified. CDR3 length: 14 residues. Per the germline V gene, CDR1 is SEHNR and CDR2 is FQNEAQ (reference sequence). CDR3 protein: CASSPGLDRDTQYF.

The chain has TRBV28 and TRBJ2-7; TCRdb's D call of TRBD2 is untestable without DNA. Germline V gene data show CDR1 as MDHEN and CDR2 as SYDVKM. The CDR3 has 14 residues. This CDR3 reads CASSLRGNSHEQYF.

V usage is TRBV3-1 and J usage is TRBJ1-2; TCRdb picks TRBD1, but there is no DNA to check that call. This CDR3 spans 17 amino acids. CDR1 is LGHDT and CDR2 is YNNKEL in the germline V gene (reference sequence). CDR3 protein: CASSPLADRVAVYGYTF.

The CDR3 protein is CAISGTAQETQYF. This chain joins TRBV10-3 and TRBJ2-5. This CDR3 comprises 13 residues. CDR1 is ENHRY, CDR2 SYGVKD, per germline.

The chain links TRBV7-2 to TRBJ2-7. Germline V lookup: CDR1 SGHTA, CDR2 FQGNSA. The CDR3 consists of 12 residues. The chain's CDR3 is CASSLFPFEQYF.